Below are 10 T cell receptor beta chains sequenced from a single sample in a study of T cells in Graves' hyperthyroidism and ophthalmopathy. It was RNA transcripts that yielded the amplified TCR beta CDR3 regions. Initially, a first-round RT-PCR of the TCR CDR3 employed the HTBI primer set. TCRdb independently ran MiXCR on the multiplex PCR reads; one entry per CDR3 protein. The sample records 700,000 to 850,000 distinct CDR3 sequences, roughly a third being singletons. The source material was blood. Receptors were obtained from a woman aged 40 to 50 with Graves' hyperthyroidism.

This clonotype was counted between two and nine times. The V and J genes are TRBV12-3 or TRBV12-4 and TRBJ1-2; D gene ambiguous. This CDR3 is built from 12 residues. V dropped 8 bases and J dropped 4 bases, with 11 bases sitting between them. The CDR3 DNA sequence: TGTGCCAGCCTGGGAGGCACCTATGGCTACACCTTC. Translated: CASLGGTYGYTF.

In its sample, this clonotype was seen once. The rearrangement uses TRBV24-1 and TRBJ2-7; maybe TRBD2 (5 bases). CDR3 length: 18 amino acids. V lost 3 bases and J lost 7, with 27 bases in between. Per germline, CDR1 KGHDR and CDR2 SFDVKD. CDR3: CATSDRQVGSGKIGEQYF. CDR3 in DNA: TGTGCCACCAGTGATAGGCAGGTGGGGTCGGGGAAAATCGGAGAGCAGTACTTC.

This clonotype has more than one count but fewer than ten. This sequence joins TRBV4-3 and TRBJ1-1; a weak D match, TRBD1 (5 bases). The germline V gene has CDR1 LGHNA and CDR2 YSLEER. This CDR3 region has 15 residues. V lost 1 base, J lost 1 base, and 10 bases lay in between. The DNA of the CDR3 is TGCGCCAGCAGCCAAGGAACAGGCGAGAACACTGAAGCTTTCTTT. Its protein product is CASSQGTGENTEAFF.

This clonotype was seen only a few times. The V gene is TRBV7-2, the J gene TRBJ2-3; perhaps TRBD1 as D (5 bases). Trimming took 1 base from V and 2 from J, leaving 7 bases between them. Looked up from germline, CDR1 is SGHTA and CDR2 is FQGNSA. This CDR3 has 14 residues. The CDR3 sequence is CASSLVGDTDTQYF. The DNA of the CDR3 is TGTGCCAGCAGCTTAGTAGGGGACACAGATACGCAGTATTTT.

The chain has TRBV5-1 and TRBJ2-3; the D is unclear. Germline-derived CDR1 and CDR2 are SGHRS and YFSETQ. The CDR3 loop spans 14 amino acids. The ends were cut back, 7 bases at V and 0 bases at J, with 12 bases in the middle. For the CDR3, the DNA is TGCGCCAGCGGGGAATGGGGAAGCACAGATACGCAGTATTTT. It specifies CASGEWGSTDTQYF.

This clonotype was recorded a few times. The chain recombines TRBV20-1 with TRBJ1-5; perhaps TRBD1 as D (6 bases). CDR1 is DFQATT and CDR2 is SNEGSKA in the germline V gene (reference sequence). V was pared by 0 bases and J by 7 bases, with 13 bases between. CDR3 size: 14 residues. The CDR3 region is CSAREDQGWQPQHF. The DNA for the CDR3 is TGCAGTGCTAGAGAGGATCAGGGGTGGCAGCCCCAGCATTTT.

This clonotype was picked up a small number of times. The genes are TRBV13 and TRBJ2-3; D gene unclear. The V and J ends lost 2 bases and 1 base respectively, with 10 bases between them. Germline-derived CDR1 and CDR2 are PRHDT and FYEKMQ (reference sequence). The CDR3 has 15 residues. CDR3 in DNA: TGTGCCAGCAGCTTATTTGGTGGTCGCACAGATACGCAGTATTTT. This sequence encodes CASSLFGGRTDTQYF.

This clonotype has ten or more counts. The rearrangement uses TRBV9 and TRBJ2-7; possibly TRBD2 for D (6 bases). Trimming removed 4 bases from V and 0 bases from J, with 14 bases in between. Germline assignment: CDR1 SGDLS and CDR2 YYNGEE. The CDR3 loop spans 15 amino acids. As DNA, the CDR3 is TGTGCCAGCAGCCTGGGGACTGCGAGCTCCTACGAGCAGTACTTC. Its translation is CASSLGTASSYEQYF.

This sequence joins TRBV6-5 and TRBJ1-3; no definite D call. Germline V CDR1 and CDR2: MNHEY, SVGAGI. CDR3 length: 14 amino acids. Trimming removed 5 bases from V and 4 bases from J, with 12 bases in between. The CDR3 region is CASSRSGQGNTIYF. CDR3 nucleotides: TGTGCCAGCAGTCGATCAGGCCAGGGAAACACCATATATTTT.

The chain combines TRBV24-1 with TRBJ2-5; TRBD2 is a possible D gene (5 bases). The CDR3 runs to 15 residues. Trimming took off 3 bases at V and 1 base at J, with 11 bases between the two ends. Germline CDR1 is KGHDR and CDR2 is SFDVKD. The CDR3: CATSDPGLIQETQYF. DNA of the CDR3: TGTGCCACCAGTGATCCCGGACTCATCCAAGAGACCCAGTACTTC.